This TCR beta chain was recorded in a study of regulatory T cells in long-lasting Graves disease (dated by TCRdb to the early 2020s). Background on the whole study: Patients with newly diagnosed Graves' disease had been on antithyroid drugs for under 3 months. A total of around 35 samples underwent TCR sequencing, from about 13 patients with persistent Graves' disease and 20 or so patients with newly diagnosed Graves' disease. The study took place in China and was registered as a clinical trial. Persistent Graves' disease patients were compared with newly diagnosed Graves' disease patients by peripheral blood TCR sequencing and RNA sequencing. Overall results and qualifications from the work: Only the TCR beta chain was sequenced and analyzed. More public clonotypes were shared among persistent patients (roughly 3,000) than among newly diagnosed patients (966). Persistent disease showed preferential use of TRBV28, TRBJ1-2 and TRBJ2-5, whereas newly diagnosed disease favored TRBV20-1 and TRBJ2-1. Lower TCR Shannon entropy and fewer highly expanded clones were observed in persistent Graves' disease patients than in newly diagnosed patients, which suggested clonal expansion. The authors noted that the small sample size was a limitation that may lower accuracy. Peripheral blood alone was examined, since thyroid tissue, which constituted the primary lesion, could not be accessed.

Comment on this clonotype: Its antigen specificity is not known. This sequence may be a read error, since a much larger clone differs from it by one base.

Taken with the paper, the label for time point translates to: newly diagnosed GD, antithyroid drugs for less than 3 months. For both TCR sequencing and RNA sequencing, RNA was extracted from PBMCs using TRIzol. The diagnosis of Graves' disease was made according to American Thyroid Association guidelines. Patients for the study were recruited at an endocrinology department in Xi'an, China. Each patient gave about 9.1 milliliters of peripheral blood, collected in an EDTA anticoagulant tube. PBMCs were isolated by Ficoll Paque Plus density gradient separation without further T cell sorting. An Agilent 2100 Bioanalyzer and agarose gel were used to check RNA quality, and a NanoDrop 2000 was used to measure RNA concentration. The method behind the library was multiplex PCR. Instrument used: Illumina HiSeq 4000. CDR3 regions were amplified by Arm-PCR with iRepertoire HTBI primers to construct TCR beta libraries. PCR products were gel purified before sequencing. The study's own analysis went as follows. Gene usage analysis of CDR3 amino acid clonotypes used the roughly 62 TRBV and 14 TRBJ segments found across samples. COPE and FqMerger were used to merge the filtered high-quality paired reads into contigs. BLAST was used to align contigs to IMGT TRBV, TRBD and TRBJ reference genes, and CDR3 was defined according to IMGT. Clonotypes above 0.1% frequency were classified as highly expanded clones. Repertoire diversity was measured by Shannon entropy, and V-J evenness by the Gini coefficient. A clonotype was considered public if more than one individual shared it. TCRdb passed the public sequencing reads through fastp at Q25 and MiXCR, retaining productive beta sequences. Under each unique CDR3 protein, matching rows form one entry showing the most common genes and DNA. Clone size and V and J calls follow TCRdb, not the original study. A total of fewer than 550,000 distinct CDR3 sequences appear in this sample, 16% of them only once. The biggest ten clones account for roughly 25% of the sample.

Germline trimming: 6 bases from V, 4 bases from J; junction bases outside gene matches: 8. The CDR3, cysteine through phenylalanine, is 14 amino acids long. The DNA shown is the 42-base CDR3, in frame from base 1. The germline V gene sets CDR1 to MNHNS and CDR2 to SASEGT. These data also formed part of another study, on T cells in Graves' hyperthyroidism and ophthalmopathy. The second study's paper adds: Stable Graves' hyperthyroidism was defined as the absence of progression to ophthalmopathy over 18 months of follow-up. The hyperthyroidism patients were between 18 and 65 years old and newly diagnosed, with a disease duration of less than 2 months. Any patient with an uncontrolled infection, another autoimmune disease, pregnancy or lactation was excluded. Diagnoses were based on clinical symptoms, serum thyroxine and TRAb, thyroid ultrasound and orbital computed tomography. A first-round RT-PCR of the TCR CDR3 used the HTBI primer set with the Qiagen OneStep RT-PCR kit. Most expanded thyroid clonotypes (frequency above 0.001) were also detected in blood, suggesting blood repertoires may reflect thyroid immune responses. A model built on a 13 V-J signature distinguished ophthalmopathy from stable hyperthyroidism, reaching 87.88% sensitivity and about 81% specificity in cross-validation and 80%/75% in testing. In validation, the model predicted progression to ophthalmopathy a median of approximately 6.3 months before onset, with roughly 70% sensitivity and roughly 77% specificity. To identify distinguishing TCR V-J signatures, a discovery cohort of about a hundred patients was used, comprising 40 to 45 with Graves' ophthalmopathy and around 57 with stable Graves' hyperthyroidism. Prospective prediction of ophthalmopathy was tested in an independent validation cohort of approximately 18 hyperthyroidism patients and some 17 patients who later progressed to ophthalmopathy. The roughly 94 discovery patients were randomly divided into training and test sets at a 7:3 ratio. In addition, the study compared T-cell repertoires in thyroid tissue and in blood from five to seven Graves' hyperthyroidism patients. After sampling, hyperthyroidism patients received methimazole starting at 30 mg daily, and ophthalmopathy patients received high-dose intravenous methylprednisolone. Libraries were constructed in a second round of multiplex PCR, after which size selection and purification were performed. The libraries were sequenced on an Illumina HiSeq2000 using paired-end 100 bp reads. SOAPnuke was used to process the raw data, with reads discarded if the reads contained adapters or uncalled bases, had a mean Phred below 15, or lacked an exact constant-primer or identifier match. High-quality paired reads were merged with COPE v1.2.5, and unique nucleotide sequences were defined as clonotypes. MiTCR v1.1 was used to align clonotypes to the IMGT TRBV, TRBD and TRBJ reference segments. Only V-J combinations with frequency above 0.0001, covering 99% to 99.2% of repertoires, were analysed. A TCS score was defined as the ratio of F50 (clonal expansion) to E x V (chaos), with BLOSUM62-based TCRdist applied between CDR3 peptides within each V-J. Welch's t-statistics and random forest reduced around 520 V-J features to 13, which were used in a naive Bayes classifier (R e1071). No statistical method was used to fix the sample size in advance, and group allocation was not hidden from the investigators. The paper describes TCR Vbeta CDR3 sequencing of 120 to 150 peripheral blood samples, made up of about 41 ophthalmopathy patients, roughly 80 hyperthyroidism patients and 17 progressor patients.

This TCR derives from a woman aged 35-65 years with Graves disease. Donor details come from another sample of the same person, matched by shared clones. Sequencing used peripheral blood mononuclear cells (PBMCs), obtained at new diagnosis, from a patient treated with antithyroid drugs. The sequence is built from TRBV6-1 and TRBJ1-1; 7 of the junction bases match TRBD1. In nucleotides, the sequence is TGTGCCAGCAGAAAAGAACAGGGGTGCACTGAAGCTTTCTTT. Its translation reads: CASRKEQGCTEAFF.